The TCR beta chain under discussion was sequenced for a study of OX40 agonist ivuxolimab in advanced cancers. As for the study in general: One patient with hepatocellular carcinoma and two with cutaneous melanoma, three in all, had partial responses.

The CDR3 covers 12 residues. Germline V gives CDR1 LNHDA, CDR2 SQIVND (reference sequence). The V end was cut by 6 bases, the J end by 1 base, with 3 bases between. Measured with immunoSEQ multiplex PCR; TCRdb has only the in-frame clones, and not every one. Here the sample spans about 73,000 clones, approximately 90% being singletons. The receptor was isolated from an adult with an advanced solid tumor such as melanoma, head and neck, liver or kidney cancer. J is TRBJ2-2 and V is TRBV19, with D unclear. The specimen comprised CD4+ or CD8+ T cells sorted from blood, sampled in a trial of the OX40 agonist ivuxolimab. The CDR3 reads CASSQNTGELFF. In DNA, the CDR3 is TGTGCCAGTAGCCAGAACACCGGGGAGCTGTTTTTT.